The 16 T cell receptor beta chains below come from one sample, sequenced in a study of human thymus T cells. Surgeons resected thymus tissue during corrective heart surgery. Clones were sequenced by immunoSEQ multiplex PCR, and TCRdb holds only the in-frame ones, with some missing. The repertoire holds roughly 86,000 clones, with nearly 98% as singletons. Input material: thymus tissue. The receptors stem from a boy less than two years old with a congenital heart defect but otherwise immunologically healthy.

The rearrangement links TRBV7-9 to TRBJ1-2; TRBD1 matches at 7 bases. Per the germline V gene, CDR1 is SEHNR and CDR2 is FQNEAQ (reference sequence). Germline trimming cut 10 bases from V and 3 bases from J; bases unmatched to any gene: 14. The CDR3 runs to 15 residues. In DNA, the CDR3 is TGTGCCACCGCAAGTTGGGGACAGAGGGACTATGGCTACACCTTC. It encodes CATASWGQRDYGYTF.

The chain couples TRBV4-3 to TRBJ1-6; no reliable D call. Germline values: CDR1 LGHNA, CDR2 YSLEER. The CDR3 covers 15 residues. The ends were cut back, 1 base at V and 7 bases at J, with 11 bases in the middle. CDR3 protein: CASSQVAAGNSPLHF. As DNA, the CDR3 is TGCGCCAGCAGCCAAGTCGCCGCGGGAAATTCACCCCTCCACTTT.

The chain has TRBV5-1 and TRBJ2-5; D remains ambiguous. This CDR3 contains 12 residues. Looked up from germline, CDR1 is SGHRS and CDR2 is YFSETQ. The V and J ends lost 3 bases and 5 bases respectively, with 8 bases between them. The CDR3, as DNA: TGCGCCAGCAGCTCGGACGCGGAGACCCAGTACTTC. This gives the protein CASSSDAETQYF.

V and J are TRBV11-3 and TRBJ1-4; a possible D gene is TRBD1 (5 bases). This CDR3 has 14 residues. With 5 bases removed from V and 8 bases from J, the gap between germline ends came to 15 bases. The V gene's germline CDR1 is SGHNT and CDR2 YENEEA. The CDR3 nucleotides are TGTGCCAGCAGCCCGAGGGGCAATAAAGAAAAACTGTTTTTT. It is translated as CASSPRGNKEKLFF.

The chain couples TRBV9 to TRBJ1-2, with D maybe TRBD1 (6 bases). This CDR3 contains 15 residues. The V gene's germline CDR1 is SGDLS and CDR2 YYNGEE. Deletions cut 4 bases from V and 4 bases from J, with 17 bases between. The CDR3 sequence is CASSPRKGGSYGYTF. CDR3 bases: TGTGCCAGCAGCCCCAGGAAAGGGGGGAGCTATGGCTACACCTTC.

This chain connects TRBV6-1 to TRBJ2-1, with a weak D call TRBD1 (5 bases). The germline V gene has CDR1 MNHNS and CDR2 SASEGT. Trimming left V 6 bases short and J 0 bases short, with 12 bases between. This CDR3 has 15 residues. Here the CDR3 reads CASREQEDSYNEQFF. CDR3 DNA: TGTGCCAGCAGGGAACAGGAAGACTCCTACAATGAGCAGTTCTTC.

The V call is TRBV6-1, the J call TRBJ1-2; 8 bases line up with TRBD1. The CDR3 is made up of 14 amino acids. Germline V lookup: CDR1 MNHNS, CDR2 SASEGT. The trim removed 4 bases at V and 8 bases at J, leaving 9 bases unmatched. This chain's CDR3 is CASSGGRGRIGYTF. CDR3 DNA sequence: TGTGCCAGCAGTGGGGGCAGGGGGCGCATAGGCTACACCTTC.

The V call is TRBV21-1, the J call TRBJ2-1; the table names TRBD2, a call not compared with the DNA. TRBV21-1 is recorded as a pseudogene. The CDR3 sequence is 17 residues long. CDR3 sequence: CASSSGEARDGYNEQFF. CDR3 in DNA: TGTGCCAGCAGCAGCGGAGAAGCGCGGGACGGATACAATGAGCAGTTCTTC.

The J gene is TRBJ1-6, the V gene TRBV15; tentatively, D is TRBD1 (5 bases). The CDR3 has 19 amino acids. V was trimmed by 2 bases and J by 8 bases, leaving 25 bases between them. Germline assignment: CDR1 LNHNV and CDR2 YYDKDF (reference sequence). The CDR3 DNA reads as TGTGCCACCAGCAGACCCGGGACTAGTCCCAATCAGGACGATTCACCCCTCCACTTT. Translated, it gives CATSRPGTSPNQDDSPLHF.

The chain carries TRBV6-4 and TRBJ1-2; 8 bases are shared with TRBD1. CDR3 length: 11 residues. The germline gives CDR1 MRHNA, CDR2 SNTAGT. The J segment lost 8 bases and the V segment lost 9 bases, leaving 5 bases of the junction unmatched. CDR3 loop: CASQGAQGYTF. CDR3 DNA: TGTGCCAGTCAGGGGGCGCAGGGCTACACCTTC.

CDR3 DNA sequence: TGTGCCAGCAAGTCAGGACTAGTCTCCTACGAGCAGTACTTC. Amino acids: CASKSGLVSYEQYF. V usage is TRBV27 and J usage is TRBJ2-7, with 7 bases that match TRBD2. Germline-derived CDR1 and CDR2 are MNHEY and SMNVEV (reference sequence). The V gene end was trimmed by 7 bases and the J gene end by 0 bases; junction bases not matched to a gene: 6. The CDR3 spans 14 residues.

This chain links TRBV5-6 with TRBJ1-2; D uncertain. The germline CDR1 and CDR2 sequences are SGHDT and YYEEEE. Deletions cut 6 bases from V and 7 bases from J, with 13 bases between. The CDR3 consists of 12 residues. The CDR3 loop is CASTVPLGGYTF. DNA of the CDR3: TGTGCCAGCACAGTTCCTTTGGGTGGCTACACCTTC.

This clone was detected a few times. The CDR3 DNA follows: TGTGCCAGCAGCTTCGGTGGAGACGTCTCTGGAAACACCATATATTTT. It encodes CASSFGGDVSGNTIYF. V usage is TRBV7-9 and J usage is TRBJ1-3, with unresolved D. The CDR3 contains 16 residues. With 3 bases removed from V and 0 bases from J, the gap between germline ends came to 12 bases. Germline V gene data show CDR1 as SEHNR and CDR2 as FQNEAQ (reference sequence). Combining the CDR3 with reference TRBV7-9 and TRBJ1-3 gives the whole variable domain DTGVSQNPRHKITKRGQNVTFRCDPISEHNRLYWYRQTLGQGPEFLTYFQNEAQLEKSRLLSDRFSAERPKGSFSTLEIQRTEQGDSAMYLCASSFGGDVSGNTIYFGEGSWLTVV.

V is TRBV5-1 and J is TRBJ1-4; D uncertain. The V end was cut by 0 bases, the J end by 8 bases, with 17 bases between. The CDR3 has 16 residues. CDR1 and CDR2 from the germline V gene are SGHRS and YFSETQ. CDR3 in amino acids: CASSLGAITLKEKLFF. For the CDR3, the DNA is TGCGCCAGCAGCTTGGGGGCGATTACTTTAAAGGAAAAACTGTTTTTT.

The chain is built from TRBV5-1 and TRBJ1-4, with 9 nucleotides matching TRBD1. There are 15 residues in the CDR3. V was pared by 5 bases and J by 6 bases, with 8 bases of the junction left unmatched. The germline CDR1 and CDR2 sequences are SGHRS and YFSETQ. CDR3 amino acids: CASSRTGVGDEKLFF. The CDR3 region has the DNA TGCGCCAGCAGTAGGACAGGGGTTGGAGATGAAAAACTGTTTTTT. Looking up the rest from reference TRBV5-1 and TRBJ1-4 gives the full variable domain: KAGVTQTPRYLIKTRGQQVTLSCSPISGHRSVSWYQQTPGQGLQFLFEYFSETQRNKGNFPGRFSGRQFSNSRSEMNVSTLELGDSALYLCASSRTGVGDEKLFFGSGTQLSVL.

This sequence joins TRBV28 and TRBJ2-1, with a possible D match to TRBD1 (6 bases). Trimming left V 6 bases short and J 8 bases short, with 8 bases between. CDR3 length: 11 amino acids. CDR1 MDHEN and CDR2 SYDVKM come from the germline V gene. The CDR3 nucleotides read TGTGCCAGCAGAAGACAGGATGAGCAGTTCTTC. Translation: CASRRQDEQFF.